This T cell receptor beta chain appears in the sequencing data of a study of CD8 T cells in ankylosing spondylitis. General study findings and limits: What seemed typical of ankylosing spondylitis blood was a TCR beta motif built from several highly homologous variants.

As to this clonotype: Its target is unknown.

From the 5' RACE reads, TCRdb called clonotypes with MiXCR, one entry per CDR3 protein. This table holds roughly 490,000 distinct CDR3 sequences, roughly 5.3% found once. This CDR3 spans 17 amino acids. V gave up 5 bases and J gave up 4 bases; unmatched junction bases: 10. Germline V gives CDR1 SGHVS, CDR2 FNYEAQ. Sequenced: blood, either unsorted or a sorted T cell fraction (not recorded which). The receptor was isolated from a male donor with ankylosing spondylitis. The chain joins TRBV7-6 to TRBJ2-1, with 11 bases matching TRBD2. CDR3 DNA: TGTGCCAGCAGCCCGGGACTAGCGGCCAAGGTGTACAATGAGCAGTTCTTC. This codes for CASSPGLAAKVYNEQFF.